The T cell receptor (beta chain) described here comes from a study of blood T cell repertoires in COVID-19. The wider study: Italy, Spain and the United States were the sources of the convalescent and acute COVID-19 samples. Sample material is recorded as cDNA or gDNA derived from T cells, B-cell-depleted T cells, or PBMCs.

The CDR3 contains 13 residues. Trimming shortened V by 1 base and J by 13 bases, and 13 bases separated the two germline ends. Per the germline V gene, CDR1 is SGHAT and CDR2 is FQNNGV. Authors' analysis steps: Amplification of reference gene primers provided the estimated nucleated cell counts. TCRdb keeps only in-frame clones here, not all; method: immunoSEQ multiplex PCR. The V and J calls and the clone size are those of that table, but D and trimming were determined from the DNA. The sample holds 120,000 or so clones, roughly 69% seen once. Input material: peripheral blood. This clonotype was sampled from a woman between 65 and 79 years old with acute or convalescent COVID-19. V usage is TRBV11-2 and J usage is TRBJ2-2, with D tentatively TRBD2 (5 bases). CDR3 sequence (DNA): TGTGCCAGCAGCTTAGTCTCTGGAGGCACGCTGTTTTTT. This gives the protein CASSLVSGGTLFF.